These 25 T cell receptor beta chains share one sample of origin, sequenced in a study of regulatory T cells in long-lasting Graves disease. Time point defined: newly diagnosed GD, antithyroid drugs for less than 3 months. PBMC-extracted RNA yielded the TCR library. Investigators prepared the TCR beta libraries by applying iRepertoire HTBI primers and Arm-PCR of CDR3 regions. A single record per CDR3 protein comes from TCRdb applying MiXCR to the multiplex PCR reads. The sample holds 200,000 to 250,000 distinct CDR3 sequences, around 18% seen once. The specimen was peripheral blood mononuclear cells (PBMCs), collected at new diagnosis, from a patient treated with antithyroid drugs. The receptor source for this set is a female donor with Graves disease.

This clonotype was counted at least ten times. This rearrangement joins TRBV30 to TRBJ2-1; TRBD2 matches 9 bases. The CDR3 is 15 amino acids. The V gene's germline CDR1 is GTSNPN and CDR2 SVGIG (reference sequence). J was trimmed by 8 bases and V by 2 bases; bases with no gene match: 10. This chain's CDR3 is CAWSPKGLALDEQFF. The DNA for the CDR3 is TGTGCCTGGAGTCCTAAGGGACTAGCTCTGGATGAGCAGTTCTTC.

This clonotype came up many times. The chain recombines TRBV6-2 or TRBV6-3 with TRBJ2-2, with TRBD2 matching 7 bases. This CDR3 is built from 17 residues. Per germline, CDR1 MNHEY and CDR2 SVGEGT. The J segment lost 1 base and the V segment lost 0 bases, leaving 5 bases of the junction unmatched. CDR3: CASSYSELAENTGELFF. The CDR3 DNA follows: TGTGCCAGCAGTTACTCGGAGCTAGCGGAGAACACCGGGGAGCTGTTTTTT.

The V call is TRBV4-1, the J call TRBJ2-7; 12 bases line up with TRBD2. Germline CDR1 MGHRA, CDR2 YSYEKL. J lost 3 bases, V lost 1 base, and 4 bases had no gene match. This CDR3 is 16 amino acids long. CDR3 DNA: TGCGCCAGCAGCCAAGCTACTAGCGGGAGGTTCTACGAGCAGTACTTC. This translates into CASSQATSGRFYEQYF.

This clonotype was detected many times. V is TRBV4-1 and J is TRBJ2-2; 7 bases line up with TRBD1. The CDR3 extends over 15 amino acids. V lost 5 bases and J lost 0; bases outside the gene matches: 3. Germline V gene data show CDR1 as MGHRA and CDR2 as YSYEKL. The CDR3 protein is CASSSQGANTGELFF. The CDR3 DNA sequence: TGCGCCAGCAGCTCGCAGGGGGCGAACACCGGGGAGCTGTTTTTT.

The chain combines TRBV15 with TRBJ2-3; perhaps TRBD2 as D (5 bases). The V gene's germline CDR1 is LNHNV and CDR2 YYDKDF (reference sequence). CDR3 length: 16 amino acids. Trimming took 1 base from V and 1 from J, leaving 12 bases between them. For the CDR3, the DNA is TGTGCCACCAGCAGAGGCGGGTCCCGGGGCACAGATACGCAGTATTTT. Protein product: CATSRGGSRGTDTQYF.

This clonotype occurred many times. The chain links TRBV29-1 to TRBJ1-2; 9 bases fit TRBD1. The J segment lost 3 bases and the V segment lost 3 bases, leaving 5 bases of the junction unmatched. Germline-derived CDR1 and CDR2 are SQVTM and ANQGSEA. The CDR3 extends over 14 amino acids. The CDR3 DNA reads TGCAGCGTTGACTCCTGGACAGGGGACTATGGCTACACCTTC. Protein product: CSVDSWTGDYGYTF. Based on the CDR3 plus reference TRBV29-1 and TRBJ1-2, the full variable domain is SAVISQKPSRDICQRGTSLTIQCQVDSQVTMMFWYRQQPGQSLTLIATANQGSEATYESGFVIDKFPISRPNLTFSTLTVSNMSPEDSSIYLCSVDSWTGDYGYTFGSGTRLTVV.

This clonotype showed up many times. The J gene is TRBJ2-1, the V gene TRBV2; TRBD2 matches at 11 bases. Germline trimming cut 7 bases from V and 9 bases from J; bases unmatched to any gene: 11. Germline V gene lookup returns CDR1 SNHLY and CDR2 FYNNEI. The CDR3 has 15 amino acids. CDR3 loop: CASNRLAGSSSEQFF. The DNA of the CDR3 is TGTGCCAGCAACAGACTAGCGGGGAGCTCAAGTGAGCAGTTCTTC.

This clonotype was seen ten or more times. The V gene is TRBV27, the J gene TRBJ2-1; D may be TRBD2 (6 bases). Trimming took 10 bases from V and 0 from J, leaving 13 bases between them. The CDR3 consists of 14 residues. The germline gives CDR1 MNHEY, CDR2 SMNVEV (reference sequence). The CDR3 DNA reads TGTGCCATTCCCCCGGACTACTCCTACAATGAGCAGTTCTTC. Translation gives CAIPPDYSYNEQFF.

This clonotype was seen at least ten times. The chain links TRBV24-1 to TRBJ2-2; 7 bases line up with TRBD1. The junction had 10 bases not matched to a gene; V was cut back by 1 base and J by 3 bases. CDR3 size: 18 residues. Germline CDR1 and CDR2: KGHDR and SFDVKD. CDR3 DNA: TGTGCCACCAGTGATTTCGGGACAGCGAAGGGGGACACCGGGGAGCTGTTTTTT. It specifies CATSDFGTAKGDTGELFF.

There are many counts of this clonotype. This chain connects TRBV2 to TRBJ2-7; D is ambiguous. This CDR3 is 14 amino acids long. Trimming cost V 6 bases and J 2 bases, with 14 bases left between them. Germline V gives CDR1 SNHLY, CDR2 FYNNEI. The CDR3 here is CASSHLRGAYEQYF. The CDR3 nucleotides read TGTGCCAGCAGCCACCTACGTGGGGCCTACGAGCAGTACTTC.

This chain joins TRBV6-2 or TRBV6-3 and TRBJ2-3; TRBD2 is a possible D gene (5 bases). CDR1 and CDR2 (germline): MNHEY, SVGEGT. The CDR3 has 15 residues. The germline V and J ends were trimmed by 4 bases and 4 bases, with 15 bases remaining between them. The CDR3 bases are TGTGCCAGCAGTTTAGGACTGACATACCCAGATACGCAGTATTTT. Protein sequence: CASSLGLTYPDTQYF.

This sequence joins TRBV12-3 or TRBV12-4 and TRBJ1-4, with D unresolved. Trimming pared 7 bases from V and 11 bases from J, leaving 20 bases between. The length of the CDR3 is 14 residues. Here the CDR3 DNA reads TGTGCCAGCACCACCGGGTATACCACCGGGAAACTGTTTTTT. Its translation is CASTTGYTTGKLFF.

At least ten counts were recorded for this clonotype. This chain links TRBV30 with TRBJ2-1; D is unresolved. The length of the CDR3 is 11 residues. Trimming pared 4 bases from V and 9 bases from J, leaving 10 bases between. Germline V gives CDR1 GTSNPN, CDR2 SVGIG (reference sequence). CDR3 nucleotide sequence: TGTGCCTGGATAAGGCACCCTGAGCAGTTCTTC. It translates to CAWIRHPEQFF.

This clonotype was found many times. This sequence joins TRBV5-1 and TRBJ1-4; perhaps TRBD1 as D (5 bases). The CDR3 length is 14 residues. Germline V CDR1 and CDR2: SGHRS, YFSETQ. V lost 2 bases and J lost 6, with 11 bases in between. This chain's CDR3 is CASSLRDGDEKLFF. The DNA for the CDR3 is TGCGCCAGCAGCTTAAGGGACGGAGATGAAAAACTGTTTTTT. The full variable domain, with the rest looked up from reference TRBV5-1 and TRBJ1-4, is KAGVTQTPRYLIKTRGQQVTLSCSPISGHRSVSWYQQTPGQGLQFLFEYFSETQRNKGNFPGRFSGRQFSNSRSEMNVSTLELGDSALYLCASSLRDGDEKLFFGSGTQLSVL.

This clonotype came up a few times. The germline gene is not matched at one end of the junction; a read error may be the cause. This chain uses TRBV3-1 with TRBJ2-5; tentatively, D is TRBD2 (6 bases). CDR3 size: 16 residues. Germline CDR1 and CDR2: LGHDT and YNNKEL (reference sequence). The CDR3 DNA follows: TGTCCCAGCAGACAAGATATCGGAGGGGCAGGGAAGACCCAGTACTTC. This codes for CPSRQDIGGAGKTQYF.

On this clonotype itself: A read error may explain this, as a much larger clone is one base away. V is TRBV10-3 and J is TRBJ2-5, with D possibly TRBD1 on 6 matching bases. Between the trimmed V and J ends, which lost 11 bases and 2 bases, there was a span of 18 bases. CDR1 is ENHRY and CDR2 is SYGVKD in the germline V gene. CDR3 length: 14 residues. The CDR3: CASSGPGVQETQYF. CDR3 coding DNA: TGTGCCTCCTCGGGACCAGGGGTTCAAGAGACCCAGTACTTC.

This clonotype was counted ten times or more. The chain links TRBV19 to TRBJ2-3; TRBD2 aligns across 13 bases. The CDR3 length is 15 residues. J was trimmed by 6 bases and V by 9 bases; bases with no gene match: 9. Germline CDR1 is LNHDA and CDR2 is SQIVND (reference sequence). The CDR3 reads CASSTSGRSIDTQYF. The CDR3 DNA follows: TGTGCCAGCTCGACTAGCGGGAGGAGTATCGATACGCAGTATTTT. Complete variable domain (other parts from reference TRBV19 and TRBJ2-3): DGGITQSPKYLFRKEGQNVTLSCEQNLNHDAMYWYRQDPGQGLRLIYYSQIVNDFQKGDIAEGYSVSREKKESFPLTVTSAQKNPTAFYLCASSTSGRSIDTQYFGPGTRLTVL.

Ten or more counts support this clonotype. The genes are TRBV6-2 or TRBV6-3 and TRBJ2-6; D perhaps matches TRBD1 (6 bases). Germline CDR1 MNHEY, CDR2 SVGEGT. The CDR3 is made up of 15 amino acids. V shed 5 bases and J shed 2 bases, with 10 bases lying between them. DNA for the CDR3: TGTGCCAGCAGTAAACAGGGAGCTGGGGCCAACGTCCTGACTTTC. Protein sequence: CASSKQGAGANVLTF.

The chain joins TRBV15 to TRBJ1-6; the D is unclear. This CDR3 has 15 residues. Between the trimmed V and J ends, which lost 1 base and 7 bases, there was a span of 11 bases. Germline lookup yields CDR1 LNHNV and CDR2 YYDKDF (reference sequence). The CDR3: CATSRGQVLNSPLHF. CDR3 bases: TGTGCCACCAGCAGAGGCCAGGTCCTAAATTCACCCCTCCACTTT.

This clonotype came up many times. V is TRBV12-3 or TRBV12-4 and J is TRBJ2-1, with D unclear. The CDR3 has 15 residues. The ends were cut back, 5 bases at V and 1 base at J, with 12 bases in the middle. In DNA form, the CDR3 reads TGTGCCAGCAGTGCCCATAGGTCATCCTACAATGAGCAGTTCTTC. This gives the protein CASSAHRSSYNEQFF.

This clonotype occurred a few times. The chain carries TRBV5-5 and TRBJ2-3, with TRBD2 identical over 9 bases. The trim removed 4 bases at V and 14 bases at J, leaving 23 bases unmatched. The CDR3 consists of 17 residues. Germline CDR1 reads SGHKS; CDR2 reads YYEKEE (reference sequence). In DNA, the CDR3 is TGTGCCAGCAGCCATGCCCTAAGAGCGGGAGGATCGTACAAGCTGTATTTT. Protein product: CASSHALRAGGSYKLYF.

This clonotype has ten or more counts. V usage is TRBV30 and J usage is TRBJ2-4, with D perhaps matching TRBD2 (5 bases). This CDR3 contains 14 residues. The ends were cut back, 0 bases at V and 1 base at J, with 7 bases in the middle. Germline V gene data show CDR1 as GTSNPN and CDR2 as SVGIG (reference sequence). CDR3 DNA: TGTGCCTGGAGTGTGATAGCGGCCAAAAACATTCAGTACTTC. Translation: CAWSVIAAKNIQYF. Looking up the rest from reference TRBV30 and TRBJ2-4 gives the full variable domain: SQTIHQWPATLVQPVGSPLSLECTVEGTSNPNLYWYRQAAGRGLQLLFYSVGIGQISSEVPQNLSASRPQDRQFILSSKKLLLSDSGFYLCAWSVIAAKNIQYFGAGTRLSVL.

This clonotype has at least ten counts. The CDR3 nucleotides are TGCAGTGCTAGGCACAGGGGAAGAAATGACAATGAGCAGTTCTTC. Its translation: CSARHRGRNDNEQFF. V gene TRBV20-1 combines with J gene TRBJ2-1, with 7 bases that match TRBD1. The CDR3 length is 15 residues. V shed 3 bases and J 5 bases; nucleotides not matched to a gene: 10. Per the germline V gene, CDR1 is DFQATT and CDR2 is SNEGSKA (reference sequence).

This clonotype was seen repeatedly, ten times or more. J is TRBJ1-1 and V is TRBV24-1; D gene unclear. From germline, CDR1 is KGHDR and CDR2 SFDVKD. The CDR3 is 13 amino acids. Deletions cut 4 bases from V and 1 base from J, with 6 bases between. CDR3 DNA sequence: TGTGCCACCAGTGACGGTGGGAACACTGAAGCTTTCTTT. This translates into CATSDGGNTEAFF.

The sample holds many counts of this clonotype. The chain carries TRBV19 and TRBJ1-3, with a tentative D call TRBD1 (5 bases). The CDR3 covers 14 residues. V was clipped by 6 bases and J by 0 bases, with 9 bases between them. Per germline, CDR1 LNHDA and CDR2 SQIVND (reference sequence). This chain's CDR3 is CASSPDSSGNTIYF. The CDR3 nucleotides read TGTGCCAGTAGCCCCGACAGCTCTGGAAACACCATATATTTT. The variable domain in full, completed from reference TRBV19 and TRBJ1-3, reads DGGITQSPKYLFRKEGQNVTLSCEQNLNHDAMYWYRQDPGQGLRLIYYSQIVNDFQKGDIAEGYSVSREKKESFPLTVTSAQKNPTAFYLCASSPDSSGNTIYFGEGSWLTVV.